This is a list of T cell receptor beta chains from one sample in a study of shared clonotypes between healthy human individuals. Sequenced by immunoSEQ multiplex PCR; TCRdb stores in-frame clones only, minus some. The sample has 2 million to 2.5 million clones; approximately 94% are singletons. Source material: naive CD4+ T cells sorted from blood. The source is a man in his late teens or twenties in good health. Both conserved end residues are part of each CDR3. Each record gives: clone size, J gene, V gene, D gene, CDR3 protein, CDR3 DNA. D genes are given only for firm matches. Some rows have no size entry. The others give once, few or many, or a class for an expanded clone.

NA | TRBJ2-5 | TRBV6-1 | NA | CASRAQGETQYF | TGTGCCAGCAGGGCCCAGGGGGAGACCCAGTACTTC
NA | TRBJ1-1 | TRBV30 | NA | CAWSVWGGEAFF | TGTGCCTGGAGTGTATGGGGGGGTGAAGCTTTCTTT
NA | TRBJ2-7 | TRBV4-1 | TRBD1 | CASSRGQGAPYEQYF | TGCGCCAGCAGCAGGGGACAGGGGGCCCCCTACGAGCAGTACTTC
NA | TRBJ1-4 | TRBV6-6 | TRBD1 | CASSYLRDRSEKLFF | TGTGCCAGCAGTTACCTCAGGGACAGGAGTGAAAAACTGTTTTTT
NA | TRBJ2-1 | TRBV4-1 | NA | CASSQDPPRTGRSYNEQFF | TGCGCCAGCAGCCAAGATCCCCCCCGCACGGGACGCTCCTACAATGAGCAGTTCTTC
few | TRBJ1-6 | TRBV19 | NA | CASSISGFDSPLHF | TGTGCCAGTAGTATCTCCGGGTTCGACTCACCCCTCCACTTT
NA | TRBJ2-7 | TRBV7-6 | NA | CASSLGSYEQYF | TGTGCCAGCAGCTTGGGCTCCTACGAGCAGTACTTC
NA | TRBJ2-7 | TRBV6-6 | NA | CASSYAGYTYEQYF | TGTGCCAGCAGTTACGCAGGGTATACCTACGAGCAGTACTTC
NA | TRBJ2-1 | TRBV12-5 | NA | CASGVRENEQFF | TGTGCTAGTGGCGTTCGGGAGAATGAGCAGTTCTTC
NA | TRBJ1-2 | TRBV30 | NA | CAWSTEGPGYTF | TGTGCCTGGAGTACGGAGGGGCCTGGCTACACCTTC
once | TRBJ2-7 | TRBV7-2 | NA | CASSLKAGEVYEQYF | TGTGCCAGCAGCTTAAAAGCCGGGGAGGTTTACGAGCAGTACTTC
NA | TRBJ2-5 | TRBV9 | TRBD1 | CASSREGQSETQYF | TGTGCCAGCAGCCGAGAGGGACAGTCGGAGACCCAGTACTTC
NA | TRBJ2-7 | TRBV12-5 | TRBD1 | CASGVGQGNYEQYF | TGTGCTAGTGGTGTCGGACAGGGGAACTACGAGCAGTACTTC
NA | TRBJ2-7 | TRBV11-2 | NA | CASSLGAAFTYEQYF | TGTGCCAGCAGCTTAGGGGCAGCCTTTACCTACGAGCAGTACTTC
NA | TRBJ1-3 | TRBV5-3 | TRBD1 | CARSLGKRDSYSGNTIYF | TGTGCCAGAAGCTTGGGGAAGCGGGACAGCTACTCTGGAAACACCATATATTTT
NA | TRBJ1-4 | TRBV28 | NA | CASSFGGGGPEFF | TGTGCCAGCAGTTTCGGGGGCGGGGGCCCAGAATTTTTT
once | TRBJ2-3 | TRBV9 | NA | CASSVSGGHSTDTQYF | TGTGCCAGCAGCGTATCGGGCGGGCATAGCACAGATACGCAGTATTTT
NA | TRBJ2-7 | TRBV10-3 | TRBD2 | CAISGRLAGGPSSYEQYF | TGTGCCATCAGTGGAAGACTAGCGGGAGGGCCCTCGTCCTACGAGCAGTACTTC
NA | TRBJ2-7 | TRBV7-9 | NA | CASSSTTGTYEQYF | TGTGCCAGCAGCTCTACGACCGGGACCTACGAGCAGTACTTC
NA | TRBJ2-2 | TRBV7-2 | NA | CASSSPVGGDNTGELFF | TGTGCCAGCAGCTCCCCCGTAGGGGGGGATAACACCGGGGAGCTGTTTTTT
NA | TRBJ2-2 | TRBV11-3 | NA | CASSLTVRGATNTGELFF | TGTGCCAGCAGCTTAACGGTCAGGGGTGCAACTAACACCGGGGAGCTGTTTTTT
NA | TRBJ1-5 | TRBV27 | NA | CASSRAGSNQPQHF | TGTGCCAGCAGTCGGGCGGGGAGCAATCAGCCCCAGCATTTT
NA | TRBJ2-7 | TRBV5-6 | NA | CASSHSSYEQYF | TGTGCCAGCAGCCACAGCTCCTACGAGCAGTACTTC
NA | TRBJ2-4 | TRBV4-1 | TRBD2 | CASSQPSSGGGVAKNIQYF | TGCGCCAGCAGCCAACCGTCTAGCGGGGGGGGAGTAGCCAAAAACATTCAGTACTTC
NA | TRBJ1-5 | TRBV6-6 | NA | CASSTPGGDSQPQHF | TGTGCCAGCAGCACCCCGGGGGGGGATAGTCAGCCCCAGCATTTT
NA | TRBJ1-2 | TRBV6-6 | TRBD1 | CASSYGQGAEYGYTF | TGTGCCAGCAGTTACGGACAGGGGGCAGAGTATGGCTACACCTTC
NA | TRBJ1-3 | TRBV6-1 | NA | CASSEGRDSGNTIYF | TGTGCCAGCAGTGAAGGACGGGACTCTGGAAACACCATATATTTT
NA | TRBJ2-7 | TRBV15 | NA | CATSPRPPYEQYF | TGTGCCACCAGCCCTCGACCCCCCTACGAGCAGTACTTC
NA | TRBJ1-1 | TRBV28 | TRBD1 | CASKTGANTEAFF | TGTGCCAGCAAGACAGGGGCGAACACTGAAGCTTTCTTT